The rows below give T cell receptor beta chains drawn from one sample of a study of beta chain features in type 1 diabetes. This table comes from immunoSEQ multiplex PCR, and its TCRdb copy is limited to in-frame clones, with some not included. This sample has 130,000 or so clones; 7% to 10% occur once, and the top ten carry approximately 0.7%. Specimen: central memory CD4+ T cells from blood. Receptors originate from a man aged 25 to 45 with type 1 diabetes. The CDR3 runs from the conserved cysteine through the conserved F or W. D genes are given only for firm matches. Not every row has a clone size; where given, it reads once, few, many or a size class.

v_gene	j_gene	abundance	d_gene	CDR3aa	CDR3nt
TRBV7-2	TRBJ2-1	few	TRBD2	CASSSQRGSSYNEQFF	TGTGCCAGCAGCTCACAGCGGGGGAGCTCCTACAATGAGCAGTTCTTC
TRBV6-6	TRBJ2-7	NA	TRBD1	CASSSRDRVYEQYF	TGTGCCAGCAGTTCCCGGGACAGGGTCTACGAGCAGTACTTC
TRBV14	TRBJ2-5	few	NA	CASSPPRRALGETQYF	TGTGCCAGCTCCCCCCCCCGGCGGGCCCTGGGGGAGACCCAGTACTTC
TRBV15	TRBJ1-5	few	TRBD1	CATSRDFRQGRVAQHF	TGTGCCACCAGCAGAGATTTCCGACAGGGGCGGGTGGCCCAGCATTTT
TRBV11-2	TRBJ1-6	NA	NA	CASSLDGQANSPLHF	TGTGCCAGCAGCTTAGATGGGCAGGCTAATTCACCCCTCCACTTT
TRBV18	TRBJ1-1	few	TRBD1	CASSPTGKAFF	TGTGCCAGCTCACCGACAGGGAAAGCTTTCTTT
TRBV7-3	TRBJ2-1	NA	TRBD1	CASGQGPNNEQFF	TGTGCCTCAGGACAGGGGCCAAACAATGAGCAGTTCTTC
TRBV5-1	TRBJ1-4	few	NA	CASSSTGGGQEKLFF	TGCGCCAGCAGCTCGACAGGAGGTGGGCAGGAAAAACTGTTTTTT
TRBV7-3	TRBJ1-1	NA	NA	CASSLYGGPNTEAFF	TGTGCCAGCAGCTTATACGGGGGTCCGAACACTGAAGCTTTCTTT
TRBV5-1	TRBJ2-1	NA	TRBD2	CASSIASGGAVEQFF	TGCGCCAGCAGCATCGCTAGCGGGGGGGCGGTTGAGCAGTTCTTC
TRBV6-6	TRBJ2-3	few	NA	CASSLLGAEDTQYF	TGTGCCAGCAGCCTCCTGGGGGCTGAAGATACGCAGTATTTT
TRBV11-2	TRBJ1-1	few	NA	CASSPGGNTEAFF	TGTGCCAGCAGCCCGGGGGGGAACACTGAAGCTTTCTTT
TRBV2	TRBJ1-2	NA	TRBD1	CASTTTGRGQDYGYTF	TGTGCCAGCACCACAACCGGTCGGGGACAGGACTATGGCTACACCTTC
TRBV5-1	TRBJ2-1	many	NA	CASSFGPNEQFF	TGCGCCAGCAGCTTTGGGCCCAATGAGCAGTTCTTC
TRBV4-2	TRBJ2-5	few	NA	CASSRTTEETQYF	TGTGCCAGCAGCCGGACAACTGAAGAGACCCAGTACTTC
TRBV5-1	TRBJ1-2	NA	NA	CASSWATGDWSGYTF	TGCGCCAGCAGCTGGGCCACGGGGGATTGGTCTGGCTACACCTTC
TRBV29-1	TRBJ1-1	few	NA	CSVGGSGVTEAFF	TGCAGCGTTGGGGGATCGGGGGTCACTGAAGCTTTCTTT
TRBV11-1	TRBJ2-1	NA	TRBD1	CASSGTGYEQFF	TGTGCCAGCAGCGGGACAGGGTATGAGCAGTTCTTC
TRBV6-1	TRBJ2-5	few	NA	CASSLDSLETQYF	TGTGCCAGCAGTCTGGACTCTCTGGAGACCCAGTACTTC
TRBV19	TRBJ1-5	NA	NA	CASTRGSGGFQPQHF	TGTGCCAGTACCAGAGGGTCGGGTGGATTTCAGCCCCAGCATTTT
TRBV5-1	TRBJ2-2	NA	TRBD2	CASSFGGARSGELFF	TGCGCCAGCAGCTTCGGGGGGGCCCGGAGCGGGGAGCTGTTTTTT
TRBV2	TRBJ1-6	many	NA	CASSGSGRNLHF	TGTGCCAGCAGTGGTAGTGGGAGGAACCTCCACTTT